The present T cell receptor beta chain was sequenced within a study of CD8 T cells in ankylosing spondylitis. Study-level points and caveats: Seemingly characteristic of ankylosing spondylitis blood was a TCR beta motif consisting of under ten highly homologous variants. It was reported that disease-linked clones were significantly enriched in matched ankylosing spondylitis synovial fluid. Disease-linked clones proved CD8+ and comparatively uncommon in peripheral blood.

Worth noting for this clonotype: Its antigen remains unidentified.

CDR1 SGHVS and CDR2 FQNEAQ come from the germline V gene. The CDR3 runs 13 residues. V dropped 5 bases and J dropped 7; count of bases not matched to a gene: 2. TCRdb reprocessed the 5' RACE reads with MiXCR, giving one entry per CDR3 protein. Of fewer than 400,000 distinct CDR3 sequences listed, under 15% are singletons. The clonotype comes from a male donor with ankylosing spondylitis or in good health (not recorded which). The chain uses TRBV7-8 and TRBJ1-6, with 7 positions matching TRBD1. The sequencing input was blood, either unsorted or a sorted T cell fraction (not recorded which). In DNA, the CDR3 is TGTGCCAGCAGCACGGGACAGAATTCACCCCTCCACTTT. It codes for CASSTGQNSPLHF. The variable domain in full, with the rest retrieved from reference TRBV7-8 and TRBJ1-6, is GAGVSQSPRYKVAKRGQDVALRCDPISGHVSLFWYQQALGQGPEFLTYFQNEAQLDKSGLPSDRFFAERPEGSVSTLKIQRTQQEDSAVYLCASSTGQNSPLHFGNGTRLTVT.